Listed below are T cell receptor beta chains from one sample, sequenced in a study of cytomegalovirus exposure and HLA in healthy donors. Generated by immunoSEQ multiplex PCR, the TCRdb table keeps only in-frame clones and is missing some. Of roughly 220,000 clones listed, 65% to 75% are singletons. The sequencing input was PBMCs. These receptors came from a woman aged 25 to 39 in good health and CMV-seronegative. Both conserved end residues are part of each CDR3. Each record gives: CDR3 length, D gene, clone size, J gene, V gene, CDR3 protein, CDR3 DNA. The D gene is left open where the match is weak. Rows may omit the clone size; those that give it use once, few, many or a size class.

18	TRBD1	few	TRBJ2-2	TRBV5-1	CASSRLPGQGVNTGELFF	TGCGCCAGCAGCCGACTCCCAGGACAGGGAGTGAACACCGGGGAGCTGTTTTTT
15	TRBD2	NA	TRBJ2-1	TRBV23-1	CASSHSSGRNNEQFF	TGCGCCAGCAGTCACTCTAGCGGGAGAAACAATGAGCAGTTCTTC
15	NA	NA	TRBJ2-6	TRBV5-4	CASSSTGSGANVLTF	TGTGCCAGCAGCTCGACAGGATCTGGGGCCAACGTCCTGACTTTC
16	NA	NA	TRBJ2-7	TRBV30	CAWSPWGGQGANEQYF	TGTGCCTGGAGTCCTTGGGGGGGGCAGGGGGCTAACGAGCAGTACTTC
18	TRBD2	NA	TRBJ2-4	TRBV5-1	CASSLRLAGGLGKNIQYF	TGCGCCAGCAGCTTGCGACTAGCGGGAGGATTAGGCAAAAACATTCAGTACTTC
12	NA	NA	TRBJ2-1	TRBV4-1	CASSQVGAVRFF	TGCGCCAGCAGCCAAGTGGGGGCGGTCAGGTTCTTC
15	NA	few	TRBJ1-2	TRBV30	CAWSVRRDTNYGYTF	TGTGCCTGGAGTGTCCGCAGGGATACTAACTATGGCTACACCTTC
13	NA	NA	TRBJ2-7	TRBV19	CASRDFRAGEQYF	TGTGCCAGTAGAGATTTCAGGGCGGGAGAGCAGTACTTC
15	TRBD1	NA	TRBJ2-7	TRBV5-5	CASSSGTGASYEQYF	TGTGCCAGCAGCTCAGGGACAGGGGCCTCCTACGAGCAGTACTTC
14	NA	NA	TRBJ2-3	TRBV5-1	CASSLVGRVDTQYF	TGCGCCAGCAGCTTGGTCGGGAGAGTAGATACGCAGTATTTT
15	NA	NA	TRBJ1-6	TRBV7-8	CASSPPTVYNSPLHF	TGTGCCAGCAGCCCCCCAACAGTCTATAATTCACCCCTCCACTTT
17	NA	NA	TRBJ2-6	TRBV5-4	CASSANGQSSGANVLTF	TGTGCCAGCAGCGCAAACGGACAGAGCTCTGGGGCCAACGTCCTGACTTTC
15	NA	NA	TRBJ1-4	TRBV7-8	CASRGGLGPNEKLFF	TGTGCCAGCAGGGGGGGATTGGGGCCGAATGAAAAACTGTTTTTT
15	TRBD2	NA	TRBJ2-1	TRBV27	CASSFGGVSYNEQFF	TGTGCCAGCAGTTTCGGGGGGGTATCCTACAATGAGCAGTTCTTC
14	TRBD1	NA	TRBJ2-7	TRBV19	CASSMGQGAYEQYF	TGTGCCAGTAGTATGGGACAGGGAGCCTACGAGCAGTACTTC
15	TRBD2	NA	TRBJ2-7	TRBV6-5	CASRQGTSGIYEQYF	TGTGCCAGCAGACAGGGGACTAGCGGGATTTACGAGCAGTACTTC
19	TRBD1	NA	TRBJ1-2	TRBV4-1	CASSQAHKDREHSNYGYTF	TGCGCCAGCAGCCAAGCACATAAGGACAGGGAACATTCTAACTATGGCTACACCTTC